This TCR beta chain appears in the sequencing data of a study of vaccination and CD4 T cells after COVID-19. Overall study findings and caveats: In convalescent patients, 304 of 307 vaccine-specific clones were mono-reactive for SARS-CoV-2 spike. The study found that a median approximately 83% of reactive clones in convalescent patients appeared only post-vaccination.

The assay that was used to sequence DNA from cultured CD4+ T cells was the Oncomine TCR Beta short-read assay. TCRdb itself ran the PCR reads through MiXCR, one entry per CDR3 protein. The sample lists 20,000 to 30,000 distinct CDR3 sequences, about three fifths seen once, with approximately 7.8% in the top ten. The V and J ends lost 7 bases and 5 bases, in that order; junction bases with no gene match: 6. CDR3 length equals 13 residues. With regard to this clonotype: Its matching antigen is unknown.

The treatment is: roughly 10-day PBMC culture with coronavirus spike peptide pools or control peptides (ViraFEST assay). Per well, some 2.2 million PBMCs were cultured in the presence of approximately 10 IU/ml IL-2 and 10 ug/ml peptide pools. The chain combines TRBV12-3 or TRBV12-4 with TRBJ2-5, with 8 nucleotides matching TRBD2. Sequenced material: CD4+ T cells from blood, cultured in vitro. The receptor comes from a human donor who had recovered from COVID-19. CDR3 sequence: CASKAGVLETQYF. The CDR3 region has the DNA TGTGCCAGCAAAGCGGGAGTGCTGGAGACCCAGTACTTC.